This T cell receptor (beta chain) was sequenced during a study of pediatric ulcerative colitis. The rectum was sampled with one to two pinch biopsies at colonoscopy. Ulcerative colitis patients received no immunosuppressive medication before the diagnostic colonoscopy. Notes on the study in general: Rectal pinch biopsies may include blood-derived T cells. Compared with controls, ulcerative colitis showed greater blood-rectum clone sharing.

Libraries were prepared by immunoSEQ multiplex PCR; TCRdb keeps only in-frame clonotypes and omits some of them. The table has around 22,000 clones, approximately 74% seen once. Concerning this clone itself: The antigen remains undetermined.

CDR3 length equals 12 residues. Trimming removed 6 bases at V and 8 bases at J, with 13 bases between. Germline CDR1 reads MNHEY; CDR2 reads SVGAGI. The chain links TRBV6-5 to TRBJ1-2, with D uncertain. The clonotype originates from a boy aged 10-17 years with severe ulcerative colitis. Sample: gut tissue. The CDR3 protein is CASRPPMGGYTF. DNA of the CDR3: TGTGCCAGCAGACCACCAATGGGAGGCTACACCTTC.